A selection of T cell receptor beta chains follows, all from one sample in a study of post-analysis software for immune sequencing data. MiXCR, run by TCRdb on the PCR reads, gives a single entry per CDR3 protein. In the table there are more than 500,000 distinct CDR3 sequences, around a third of which are singletons. Sequencing was done on a sample of blood. Receptors were obtained from a girl aged 2-17 years with multiple sclerosis. The CDR3 runs from the conserved cysteine through the conserved F or W. A D gene is named only where the DNA matches it firmly. Expanded clones are given a class, and other clones once, few, many or no size at all.

TRBV7-9,-,14,TRBJ2-1,-,CASSLTLGGNEQFF,TGTGCCAGCAGCTTAACCTTAGGAGGCAATGAGCAGTTCTTC
TRBV10-3,TRBD1,16,TRBJ2-1,-,CAISDRRGQGGNEQVF,TGCGCCATCAGTGATCGCAGAGGACAGGGAGGCAATGAGCAGGTCTTC
TRBV3-1,-,14,TRBJ2-5,-,CASSQEANQETQYF,TGTGCCAGCAGCCAAGAGGCTAACCAAGAGACCCAGTACTTC
TRBV20-1,-,15,TRBJ2-3,-,CSARDGVGLADTQYF,TGCAGTGCTAGAGATGGGGTAGGGCTTGCAGATACGCAGTATTTT
TRBV6-6,-,15,TRBJ2-3,-,CASSWTLLSTDTQYF,TGTGCCAGCAGCTGGACTCTTCTTAGCACAGATACGCAGTATTTT
TRBV6-6,-,15,TRBJ1-3,few,CASSYLGGSGNTIYF,TGTGCCAGCAGTTACCTCGGAGGGTCTGGAAACACCATATATTTT
TRBV5-1,TRBD2,15,TRBJ2-1,few,CASRFSGGSPYEQFF,TGCGCCAGCAGGTTTAGCGGGGGGTCCCCCTATGAGCAGTTCTTC
TRBV3-1,-,15,TRBJ2-3,few,CASSHYPASTDTQYF,TGTGCCAGCAGCCACTACCCGGCTAGCACAGATACGCAGTATTTT
TRBV20-1,TRBD2,16,TRBJ2-7,few,CSAPVTSGGAGGEQYF,TGCAGTGCCCCCGTGACTAGCGGGGGAGCCGGCGGCGAGCAGTACTTC
TRBV10-3,-,14,TRBJ1-2,few,CAISDEEFNYGYTF,TGTGCCATCAGTGATGAGGAGTTTAACTATGGCTACACCTTC
TRBV10-3,TRBD2,17,TRBJ2-7,many,CAISESTLAGTGYEQYF,TGTGCCATCAGTGAGTCGACACTAGCGGGGACGGGATACGAGCAGTACTTC
TRBV10-3,-,16,TRBJ2-5,-,CAISELRGGYQETQYF,TGTGCCATCAGTGAGCTTAGGGGGGGCTACCAAGAGACCCAGTACTTC
TRBV5-1,-,15,TRBJ2-5,-,CASSYSPGIQETQYF,TGCGCCAGCAGCTACTCCCCGGGAATCCAAGAGACCCAGTACTTC
TRBV16,-,15,TRBJ1-5,few,CASSPQEAGNQPQHF,TGTGCCAGCAGCCCTCAAGAGGCGGGCAATCAGCCCCAGCATTTT
TRBV7-9,-,14,TRBJ1-1,once,CASSPQVGNTEAFF,TGTGCCAGCAGTCCGCAGGTGGGGAACACTGAAGCTTTCTTT
TRBV12-3/TRBV12-4,-,12,TRBJ1-2,-,CASRLWADGYTF,TGTGCCAGCAGACTCTGGGCGGATGGCTACACCTTC
TRBV6-1,TRBD1,16,TRBJ1-6,once,CASSLDRADPYSPLHF,TGTGCCAGCAGTCTAGACAGGGCAGATCCCTATTCACCCCTCCACTTT
TRBV7-2,-,13,TRBJ2-3,few,CASSLERGERQYF,TGTGCCAGCAGCTTAGAGAGGGGTGAGCGACAGTATTTT
TRBV6-5,-,15,TRBJ1-5,once,CASSYFPGANQPQHF,TGTGCCAGCAGTTACTTCCCGGGCGCCAATCAGCCCCAGCATTTT
TRBV21-1,-,18,TRBJ2-6,few,CASSKAVPGPAGANVLTF,TGTGCCAGCAGCAAAGCTGTTCCAGGGCCCGCGGGGGCCAACGTCCTGACTTTC
TRBV6-1,-,15,TRBJ2-7,-,CASSEPGAVSYEQYF,TGTGCCAGCAGTGAACCTGGGGCGGTCTCCTACGAGCAGTACTTC
TRBV15,-,15,TRBJ2-5,many,CATSREGRPRETQYF,TGTGCCACCAGCAGAGAAGGGCGCCCCCGGGAGACCCAGTACTTC
TRBV7-9,-,15,TRBJ2-3,few,CASSLEGGSDHTQYF,TGTGCCAGCAGCTTAGAAGGCGGTAGTGATCATACGCAGTATTTT
TRBV24-1,-,13,TRBJ1-2,few,CTTSTELNYGYTF,TGTACCACTTCGACAGAGCTTAACTATGGCTACACCTTC
TRBV11-2,-,12,TRBJ2-5,-,CASSLGSPEQYF,TGTGCCAGCAGCTTAGGGTCCCCGGAGCAGTACTTC
TRBV4-2,-,14,TRBJ1-4,few,CASSQDIDSEKLFF,TGTGCCAGCAGCCAAGATATCGACAGTGAAAAACTGTTTTTT
TRBV6-5,TRBD2,15,TRBJ2-5,-,CASSSPKRGGETQYF,TGTGCCAGCAGTTCTCCAAAGCGGGGGGGAGAGACCCAGTACTTC
TRBV28,TRBD1,16,TRBJ2-3,few,CASRSITGGNSDTQYF,TGTGCCAGCAGATCCATTACAGGGGGCAACTCAGATACGCAGTATTTT
TRBV7-2,-,14,TRBJ1-2,few,CASSLDYSNYGYTF,TGTGCCAGCAGCTTGGACTACTCTAACTATGGCTACACCTTC
TRBV6-5,TRBD1,17,TRBJ1-5,-,CASSLTGGGNSNQPQHF,TGTGCCAGCAGTTTAACGGGAGGGGGCAATAGCAATCAGCCCCAGCATTTT
TRBV7-3,TRBD2,14,TRBJ2-1,few,CASGNGGSYNEQFF,TGTGCCAGCGGGAACGGGGGGTCCTACAATGAGCAGTTCTTC
TRBV20-1,-,15,TRBJ2-3,few,CSARGPTMGTDTQYF,TGCAGTGCTAGAGGTCCTACGATGGGCACAGATACGCAGTATTTT
TRBV12-3/TRBV12-4,TRBD2,16,TRBJ2-3,-,CASSLSPSGGTDTQYF,TGTGCCAGCAGTTTATCCCCTAGCGGGGGCACAGATACGCAGTATTTT
TRBV2,-,12,TRBJ1-2,few,CASSAVNYGYTF,TGTGCCAGCAGTGCCGTGAACTATGGCTACACCTTC
TRBV20-1,-,14,TRBJ2-5,-,CSARPAGTKYGQYF,TGCAGTGCTAGACCAGCCGGGACAAAGTACGGGCAGTACTTC
TRBV20-1,-,16,TRBJ2-3,few,CSASPSGGPEIDTQYF,TGCAGTGCGTCCCCTTCTGGGGGCCCAGAGATAGATACGCAGTATTTT
TRBV28,-,17,TRBJ2-7,few,CASSLVRLRRHSYEQYF,TGTGCCAGCAGTTTAGTCCGTCTCCGCCGGCACTCCTACGAGCAGTACTTC
TRBV6-1,TRBD1,19,TRBJ2-7,few,CASSEASDRASFPPYEQYF,TGTGCCAGCAGTGAAGCCTCGGACAGGGCAAGTTTTCCCCCCTACGAGCAGTACTTC
TRBV10-3,-,14,TRBJ2-1,-,CAIRESTAIHEQFF,TGTGCCATCAGGGAGTCCACAGCTATCCATGAGCAGTTCTTC
TRBV6-5,-,14,TRBJ2-7,-,CASSRGNGEYEQYF,TGTGCCAGCAGCCGCGGGAATGGGGAATACGAGCAGTACTTC
TRBV6-4,TRBD1,14,TRBJ1-1,few,CASKGTVTNTEAFF,TGTGCCAGCAAAGGGACAGTGACTAACACTGAAGCTTTCTTT
TRBV3-1,-,14,TRBJ2-3,few,CASSQATSTDTQYF,TGTGCCAGCAGCCAAGCTACTAGCACAGATACGCAGTATTTT
TRBV11-2,TRBD2,19,TRBJ2-4,many,CASSLVGLAGGLAKNIQYF,TGTGCCAGCAGCTTAGTAGGTCTAGCGGGGGGTTTAGCCAAAAACATTCAGTACTTC
TRBV6-1,-,11,TRBJ2-5,many,CASSGGETQYF,TGTGCCAGCAGTGGAGGGGAGACCCAGTACTTC
TRBV20-1,-,14,TRBJ1-5,many,CSARDPQVNQPQHF,TGCAGTGCTAGAGATCCTCAGGTGAATCAGCCCCAGCATTTT
TRBV5-1,TRBD2,16,TRBJ2-1,few,CASGPRLATSYNEQFF,TGCGCCAGCGGCCCGAGACTAGCGACCTCCTACAATGAGCAGTTCTTC
TRBV5-1,-,16,TRBJ2-5,-,CASSLGWRGSKETQYF,TGCGCCAGCAGCTTGGGGTGGCGAGGCTCGAAGGAGACCCAGTACTTC
TRBV3-1,-,14,TRBJ1-1,-,CASSQVSPNTEAFF,TGTGCCAGCAGCCAAGTATCCCCGAACACTGAAGCTTTCTTT
TRBV7-9,-,17,TRBJ2-2,-,CASSLARGAINTGELFF,TGTGCCAGCAGCTTGGCACGAGGGGCAATAAACACCGGGGAGCTGTTTTTT
TRBV10-1,TRBD1,14,TRBJ2-5,-,CASSNQGVGETQYF,TGCGCCAGCAGCAATCAGGGGGTCGGGGAGACCCAGTACTTC
TRBV19,-,15,TRBJ1-6,once,CASSSTGTGGSPLHF,TGTGCCAGTAGTTCCACCGGGACCGGGGGATCACCCCTCCACTTT
TRBV7-9,-,15,TRBJ1-4,-,CASSLDRATNEKLFF,TGTGCCAGCAGCTTAGACAGGGCAACTAATGAAAAACTGTTTTTT
TRBV5-1,-,15,TRBJ2-1,many,CASSFGGSSYNEQFF,TGCGCCAGCAGCTTTGGGGGATCCTCCTACAATGAGCAGTTCTTC
TRBV9,TRBD2,16,TRBJ2-1,-,CASSVRAGGPEETQFF,TGTGCCAGCAGCGTTCGAGCGGGGGGGCCGGAAGAGACCCAGTTCTTC
TRBV20-1,TRBD2,16,TRBJ2-7,few,CSANPHSGGARNEQYF,TGCAGTGCTAATCCCCATAGCGGGGGGGCGCGGAACGAGCAGTACTTC